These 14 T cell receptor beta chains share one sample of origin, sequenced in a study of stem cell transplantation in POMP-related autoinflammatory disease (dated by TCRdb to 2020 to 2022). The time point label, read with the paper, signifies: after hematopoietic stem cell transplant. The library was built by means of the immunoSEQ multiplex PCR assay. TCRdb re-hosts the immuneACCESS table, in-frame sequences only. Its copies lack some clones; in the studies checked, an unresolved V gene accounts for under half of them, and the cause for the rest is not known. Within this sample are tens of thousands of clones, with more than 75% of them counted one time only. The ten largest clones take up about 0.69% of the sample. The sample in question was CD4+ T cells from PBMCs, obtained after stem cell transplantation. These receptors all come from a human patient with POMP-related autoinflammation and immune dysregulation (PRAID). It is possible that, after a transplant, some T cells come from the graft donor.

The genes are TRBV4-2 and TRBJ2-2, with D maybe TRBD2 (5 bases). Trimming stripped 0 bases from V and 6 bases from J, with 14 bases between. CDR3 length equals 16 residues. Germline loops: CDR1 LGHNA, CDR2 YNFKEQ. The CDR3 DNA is TGTGCCAGCAGCCAAGAGCGAGGGAAGCGCTCCGGGGAGCTGTTTTTT. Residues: CASSQERGKRSGELFF.

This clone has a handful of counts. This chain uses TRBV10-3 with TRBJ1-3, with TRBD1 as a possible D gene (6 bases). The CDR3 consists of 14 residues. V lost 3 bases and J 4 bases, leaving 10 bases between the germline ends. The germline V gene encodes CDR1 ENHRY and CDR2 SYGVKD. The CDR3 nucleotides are TGTGCCATCAGTGAAGGACAGTTAGGAAACACCATATATTTT. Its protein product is CAISEGQLGNTIYF.

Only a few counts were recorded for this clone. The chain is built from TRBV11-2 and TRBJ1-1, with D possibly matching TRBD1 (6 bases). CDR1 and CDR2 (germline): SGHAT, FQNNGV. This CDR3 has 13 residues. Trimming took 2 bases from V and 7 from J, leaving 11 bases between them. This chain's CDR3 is CASSLQGQVEAFF. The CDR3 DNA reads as TGTGCCAGCAGCTTACAGGGGCAGGTTGAAGCTTTCTTT. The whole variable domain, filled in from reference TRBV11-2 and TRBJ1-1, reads EAGVAQSPRYKIIEKRQSVAFWCNPISGHATLYWYQQILGQGPKLLIQFQNNGVVDDSQLPKDRFSAERLKGVDSTLKIQPAKLEDSAVYLCASSLQGQVEAFFGQGTRLTVV.

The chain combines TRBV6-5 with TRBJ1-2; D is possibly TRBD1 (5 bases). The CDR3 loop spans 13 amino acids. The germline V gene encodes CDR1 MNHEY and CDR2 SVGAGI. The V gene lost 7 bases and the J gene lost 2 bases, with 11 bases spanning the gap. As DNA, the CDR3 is TGTGCCAGCATCTCGGCAGGGAACTATGGCTACACCTTC. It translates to CASISAGNYGYTF.

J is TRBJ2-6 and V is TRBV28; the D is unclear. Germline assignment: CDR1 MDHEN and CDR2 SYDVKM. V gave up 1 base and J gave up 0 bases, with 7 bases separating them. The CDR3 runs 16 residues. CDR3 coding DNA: TGTGCCAGCAGTTTATTGAGGTCCTCTGGGGCCAACGTCCTGACTTTC. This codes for CASSLLRSSGANVLTF. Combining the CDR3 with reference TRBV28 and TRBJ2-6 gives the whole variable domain DVKVTQSSRYLVKRTGEKVFLECVQDMDHENMFWYRQDPGLGLRLIYFSYDVKMKEKGDIPEGYSVSREKKERFSLILESASTNQTSMYLCASSLLRSSGANVLTFGAGSRLTVL.

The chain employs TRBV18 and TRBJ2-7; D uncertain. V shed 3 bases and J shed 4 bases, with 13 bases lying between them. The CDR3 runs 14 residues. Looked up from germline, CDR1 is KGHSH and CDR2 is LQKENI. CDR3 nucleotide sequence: TGTGCCAGCTCACCCGCTGCTCTTGGGTACGAGCAGTACTTC. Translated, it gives CASSPAALGYEQYF.

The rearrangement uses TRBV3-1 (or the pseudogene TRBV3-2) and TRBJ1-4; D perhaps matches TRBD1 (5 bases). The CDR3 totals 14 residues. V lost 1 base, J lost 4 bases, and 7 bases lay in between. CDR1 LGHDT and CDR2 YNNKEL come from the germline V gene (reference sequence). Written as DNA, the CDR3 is TGTGCCAGCAGCCAAGGGGGGATTAATGAAAAACTGTTTTTT. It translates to CASSQGGINEKLFF.

The CDR3 here is CASSFGGDTEAFF. DNA of the CDR3: TGCGCCAGCAGCTTCGGGGGGGACACTGAAGCTTTCTTT. The chain carries TRBV5-1 and TRBJ1-1, with D perhaps TRBD1 (5 bases). The CDR3 totals 13 residues. Deletions cut 2 bases from V and 3 bases from J, with 8 bases between. Germline CDR1 and CDR2: SGHRS and YFSETQ. The complete variable domain, with remaining parts taken from reference TRBV5-1 and TRBJ1-1, reads KAGVTQTPRYLIKTRGQQVTLSCSPISGHRSVSWYQQTPGQGLQFLFEYFSETQRNKGNFPGRFSGRQFSNSRSEMNVSTLELGDSALYLCASSFGGDTEAFFGQGTRLTVV.

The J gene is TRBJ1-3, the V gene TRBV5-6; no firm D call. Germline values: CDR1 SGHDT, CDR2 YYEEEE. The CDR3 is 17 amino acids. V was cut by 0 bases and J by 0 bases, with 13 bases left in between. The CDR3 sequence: CASSLESWAGSGNTIYF. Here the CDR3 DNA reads TGTGCCAGCAGCTTGGAATCTTGGGCAGGCTCTGGAAACACCATATATTTT.

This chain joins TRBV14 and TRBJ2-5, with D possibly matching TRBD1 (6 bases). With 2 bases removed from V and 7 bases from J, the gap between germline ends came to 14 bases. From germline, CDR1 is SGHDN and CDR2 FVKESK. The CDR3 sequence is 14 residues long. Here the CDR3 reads CASSQLNRDGTQYF. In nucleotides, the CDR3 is TGTGCCAGCAGCCAACTTAACAGGGATGGGACCCAGTACTTC.

Written as DNA, the CDR3 is TGTGCCAGCAGCTTAGCCGGGGTTTCCTACGAGCAGTACTTC. It codes for CASSLAGVSYEQYF. The J gene is TRBJ2-7, the V gene TRBV7-9, with D tentatively TRBD2 (5 bases). V was cut by 0 bases and J by 1 base, with 7 bases left in between. The CDR3 spans 14 residues. Germline V gene data show CDR1 as SEHNR and CDR2 as FQNEAQ (reference sequence).

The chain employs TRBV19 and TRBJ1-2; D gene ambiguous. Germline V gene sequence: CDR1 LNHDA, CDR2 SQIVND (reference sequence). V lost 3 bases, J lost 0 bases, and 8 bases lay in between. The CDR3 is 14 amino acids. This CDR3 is CASSIDAANYGYTF. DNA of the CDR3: TGTGCCAGTAGTATCGACGCAGCTAACTATGGCTACACCTTC.

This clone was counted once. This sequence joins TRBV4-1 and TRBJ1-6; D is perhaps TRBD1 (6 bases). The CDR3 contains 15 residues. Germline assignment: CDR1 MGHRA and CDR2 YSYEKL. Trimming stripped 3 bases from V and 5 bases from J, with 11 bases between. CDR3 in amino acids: CASSHLTGNNSPLHF. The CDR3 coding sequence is TGCGCCAGCAGCCATCTGACAGGAAATAATTCACCCCTCCACTTT.

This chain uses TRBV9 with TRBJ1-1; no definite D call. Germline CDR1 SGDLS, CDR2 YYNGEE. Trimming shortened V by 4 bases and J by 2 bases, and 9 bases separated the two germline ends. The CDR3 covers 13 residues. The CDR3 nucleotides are TGTGCCAGCAGCCCAAGACCAAACACTGAAGCTTTCTTT. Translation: CASSPRPNTEAFF.